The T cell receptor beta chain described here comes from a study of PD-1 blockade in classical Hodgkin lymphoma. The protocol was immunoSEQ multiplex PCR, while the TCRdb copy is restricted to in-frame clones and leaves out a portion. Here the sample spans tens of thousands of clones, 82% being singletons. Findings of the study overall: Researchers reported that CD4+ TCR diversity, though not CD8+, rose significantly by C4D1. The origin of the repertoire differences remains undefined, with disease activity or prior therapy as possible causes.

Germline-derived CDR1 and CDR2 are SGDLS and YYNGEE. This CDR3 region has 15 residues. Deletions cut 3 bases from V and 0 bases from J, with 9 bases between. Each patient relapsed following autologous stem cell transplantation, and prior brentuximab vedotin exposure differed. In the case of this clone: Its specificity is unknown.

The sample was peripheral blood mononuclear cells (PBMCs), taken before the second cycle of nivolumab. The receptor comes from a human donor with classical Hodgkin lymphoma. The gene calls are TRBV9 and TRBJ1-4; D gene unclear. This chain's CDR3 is CASSEHPATNEKLFF. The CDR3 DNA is TGTGCCAGCAGCGAACACCCCGCAACTAATGAAAAACTGTTTTTT.